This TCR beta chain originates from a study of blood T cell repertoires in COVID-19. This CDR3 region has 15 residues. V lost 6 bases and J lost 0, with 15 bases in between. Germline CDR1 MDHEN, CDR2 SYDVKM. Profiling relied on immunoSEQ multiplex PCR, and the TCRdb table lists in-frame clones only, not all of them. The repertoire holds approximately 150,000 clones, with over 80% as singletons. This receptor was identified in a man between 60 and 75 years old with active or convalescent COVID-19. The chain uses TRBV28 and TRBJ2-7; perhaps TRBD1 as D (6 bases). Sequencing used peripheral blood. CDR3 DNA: TGTGCCAGCAGCCGTGACAGGACCCCCTCCTACGAGCAGTACTTC. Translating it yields CASSRDRTPSYEQYF.